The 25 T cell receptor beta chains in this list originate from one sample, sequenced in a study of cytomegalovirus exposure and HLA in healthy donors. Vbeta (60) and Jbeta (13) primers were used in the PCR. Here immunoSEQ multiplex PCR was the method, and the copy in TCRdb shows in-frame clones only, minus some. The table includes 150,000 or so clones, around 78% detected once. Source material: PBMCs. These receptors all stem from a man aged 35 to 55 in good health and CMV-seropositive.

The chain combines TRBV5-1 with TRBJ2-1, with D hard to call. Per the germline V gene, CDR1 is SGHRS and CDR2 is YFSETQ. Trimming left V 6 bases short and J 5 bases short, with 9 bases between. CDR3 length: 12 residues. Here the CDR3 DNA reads TGCGCCAGCACGGTCAGGAACAATGAGCAGTTCTTC. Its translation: CASTVRNNEQFF.

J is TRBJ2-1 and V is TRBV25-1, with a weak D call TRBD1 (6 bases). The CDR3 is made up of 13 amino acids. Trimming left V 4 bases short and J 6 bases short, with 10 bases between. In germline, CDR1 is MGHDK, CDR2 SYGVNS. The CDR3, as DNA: TGTGCCAGCAGTGCGGACAGACCCAATGAGCAGTTCTTC. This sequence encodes CASSADRPNEQFF.

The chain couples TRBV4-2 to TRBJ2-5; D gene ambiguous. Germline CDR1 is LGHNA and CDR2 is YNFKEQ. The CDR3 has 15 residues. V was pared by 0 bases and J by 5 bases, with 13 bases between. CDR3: CASSQEFVPVETQYF. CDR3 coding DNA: TGTGCCAGCAGCCAAGAATTTGTTCCCGTCGAGACCCAGTACTTC.

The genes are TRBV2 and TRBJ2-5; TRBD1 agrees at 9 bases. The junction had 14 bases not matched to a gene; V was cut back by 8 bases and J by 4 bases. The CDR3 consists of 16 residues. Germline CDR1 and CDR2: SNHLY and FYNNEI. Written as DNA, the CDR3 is TGTGCCAGCGGACTAGAACAGGGGGCGCCGCGAGAGACCCAGTACTTC. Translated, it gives CASGLEQGAPRETQYF.

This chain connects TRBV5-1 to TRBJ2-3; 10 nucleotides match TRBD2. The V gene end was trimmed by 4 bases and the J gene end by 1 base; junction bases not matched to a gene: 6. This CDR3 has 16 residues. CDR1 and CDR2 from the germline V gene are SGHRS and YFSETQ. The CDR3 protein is CASSPNSGRRTDTQYF. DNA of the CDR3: TGCGCCAGCAGCCCAAATAGCGGGAGGCGCACAGATACGCAGTATTTT. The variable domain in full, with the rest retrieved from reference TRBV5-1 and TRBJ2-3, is KAGVTQTPRYLIKTRGQQVTLSCSPISGHRSVSWYQQTPGQGLQFLFEYFSETQRNKGNFPGRFSGRQFSNSRSEMNVSTLELGDSALYLCASSPNSGRRTDTQYFGPGTRLTVL.

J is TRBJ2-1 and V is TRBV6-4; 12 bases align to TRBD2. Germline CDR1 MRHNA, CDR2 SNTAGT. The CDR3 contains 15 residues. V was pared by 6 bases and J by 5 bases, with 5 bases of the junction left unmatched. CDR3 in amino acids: CASSRLAGANNEQFF. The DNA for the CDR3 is TGTGCCAGCAGCCGACTAGCGGGAGCTAACAATGAGCAGTTCTTC.

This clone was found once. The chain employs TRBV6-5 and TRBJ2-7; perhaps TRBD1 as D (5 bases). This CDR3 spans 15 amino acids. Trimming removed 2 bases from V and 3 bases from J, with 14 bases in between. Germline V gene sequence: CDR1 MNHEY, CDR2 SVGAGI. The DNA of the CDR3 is TGTGCCAGCAGTTACGATGGCAGGGTGATCTACGAGCAGTACTTC. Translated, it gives CASSYDGRVIYEQYF.

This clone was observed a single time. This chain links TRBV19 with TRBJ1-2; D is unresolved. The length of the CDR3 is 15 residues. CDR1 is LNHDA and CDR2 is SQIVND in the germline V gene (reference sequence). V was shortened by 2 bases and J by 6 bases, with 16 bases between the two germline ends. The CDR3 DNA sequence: TGTGCCAGTAGTATAAAACAGCTTCCTCTTGATGGCTACACCTTC. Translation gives CASSIKQLPLDGYTF.

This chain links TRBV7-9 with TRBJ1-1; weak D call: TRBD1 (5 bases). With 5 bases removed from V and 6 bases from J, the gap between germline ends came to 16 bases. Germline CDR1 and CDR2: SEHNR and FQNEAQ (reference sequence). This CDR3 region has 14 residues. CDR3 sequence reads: CASSPISGLAEAFF. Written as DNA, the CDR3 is TGTGCCAGCAGCCCTATTTCAGGGTTGGCTGAAGCTTTCTTT.

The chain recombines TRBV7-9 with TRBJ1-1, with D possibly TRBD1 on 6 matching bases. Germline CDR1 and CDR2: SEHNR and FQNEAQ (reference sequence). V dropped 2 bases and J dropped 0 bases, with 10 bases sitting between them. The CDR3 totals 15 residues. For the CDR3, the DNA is TGTGCCAGCAGCTTATTTAGGGGGATGAACACTGAAGCTTTCTTT. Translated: CASSLFRGMNTEAFF.

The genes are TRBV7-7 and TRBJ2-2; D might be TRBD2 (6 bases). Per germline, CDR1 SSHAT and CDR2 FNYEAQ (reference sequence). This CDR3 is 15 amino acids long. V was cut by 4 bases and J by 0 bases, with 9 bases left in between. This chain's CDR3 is CASSSSGSNTGELFF. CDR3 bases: TGTGCCAGCAGCTCAAGCGGGTCGAACACCGGGGAGCTGTTTTTT. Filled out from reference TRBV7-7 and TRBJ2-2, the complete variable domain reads GAGVSQSPRYKVTKRGQDVTLRCDPISSHATLYWYQQALGQGPEFLTYFNYEAQPDKSGLPSDRFSAERPEGSISTLTIQRTEQRDSAMYRCASSSSGSNTGELFFGEGSRLTVL.

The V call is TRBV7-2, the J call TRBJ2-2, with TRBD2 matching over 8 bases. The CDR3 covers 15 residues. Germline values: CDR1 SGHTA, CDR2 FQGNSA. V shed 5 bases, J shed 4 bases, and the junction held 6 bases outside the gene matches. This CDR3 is CASSERTSPTGELFF. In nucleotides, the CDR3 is TGTGCCAGCAGCGAAAGGACTAGCCCCACCGGGGAGCTGTTTTTT.

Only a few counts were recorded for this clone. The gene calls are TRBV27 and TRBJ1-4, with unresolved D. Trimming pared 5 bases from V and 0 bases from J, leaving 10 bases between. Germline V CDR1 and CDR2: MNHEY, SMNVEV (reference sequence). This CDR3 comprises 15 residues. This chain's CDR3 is CASSAYGATNEKLFF. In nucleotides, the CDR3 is TGTGCCAGCAGTGCGTACGGAGCAACTAATGAAAAACTGTTTTTT.

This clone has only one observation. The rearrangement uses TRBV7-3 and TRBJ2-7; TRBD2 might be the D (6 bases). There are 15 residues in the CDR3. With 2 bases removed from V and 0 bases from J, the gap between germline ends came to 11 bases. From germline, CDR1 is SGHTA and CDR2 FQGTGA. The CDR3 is CASSLGAGNSYEQYF. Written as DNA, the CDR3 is TGTGCCAGCAGCTTAGGGGCGGGGAACTCCTACGAGCAGTACTTC.

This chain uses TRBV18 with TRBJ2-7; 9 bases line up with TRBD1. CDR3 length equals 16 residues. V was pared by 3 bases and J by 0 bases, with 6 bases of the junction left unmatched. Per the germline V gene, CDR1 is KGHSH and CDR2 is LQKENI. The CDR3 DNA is TGTGCCAGCTCACCGACCAGGACAGGGGTCTCCTACGAGCAGTACTTC. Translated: CASSPTRTGVSYEQYF.

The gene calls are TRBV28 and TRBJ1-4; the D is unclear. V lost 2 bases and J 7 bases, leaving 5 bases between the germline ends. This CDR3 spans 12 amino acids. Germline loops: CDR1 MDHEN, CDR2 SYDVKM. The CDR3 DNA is TGTGCCAGCAGTTTACGAGGTGAAAAACTGTTTTTT. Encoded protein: CASSLRGEKLFF.

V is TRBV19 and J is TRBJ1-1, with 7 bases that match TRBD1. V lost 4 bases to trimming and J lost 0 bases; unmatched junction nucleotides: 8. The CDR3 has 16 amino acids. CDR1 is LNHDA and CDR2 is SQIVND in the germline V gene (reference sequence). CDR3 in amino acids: CASSRTGTAMNTEAFF. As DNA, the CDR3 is TGTGCCAGTAGTAGAACCGGGACAGCTATGAACACTGAAGCTTTCTTT.

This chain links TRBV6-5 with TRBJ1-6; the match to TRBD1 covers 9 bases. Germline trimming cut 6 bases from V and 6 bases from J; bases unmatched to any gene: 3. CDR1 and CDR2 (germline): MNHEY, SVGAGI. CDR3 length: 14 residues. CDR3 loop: CASSRDRVNSPLHF. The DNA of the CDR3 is TGTGCCAGCAGCCGGGACAGGGTTAATTCACCCCTCCACTTT.

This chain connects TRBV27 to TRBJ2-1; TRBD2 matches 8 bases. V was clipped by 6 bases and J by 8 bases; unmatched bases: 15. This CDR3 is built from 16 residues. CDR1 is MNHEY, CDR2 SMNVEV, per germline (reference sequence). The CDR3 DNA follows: TGTGCCAGCAGGGCCATAGCGGGACCCGGAAGGTATGAGCAGTTCTTC. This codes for CASRAIAGPGRYEQFF.

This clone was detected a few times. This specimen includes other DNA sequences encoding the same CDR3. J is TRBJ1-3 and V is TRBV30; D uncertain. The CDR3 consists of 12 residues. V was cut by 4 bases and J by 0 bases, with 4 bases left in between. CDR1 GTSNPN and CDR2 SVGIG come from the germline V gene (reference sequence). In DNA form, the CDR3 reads TGTGCCTGGACATCCTCTGGAAACACCATATATTTT. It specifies CAWTSSGNTIYF.

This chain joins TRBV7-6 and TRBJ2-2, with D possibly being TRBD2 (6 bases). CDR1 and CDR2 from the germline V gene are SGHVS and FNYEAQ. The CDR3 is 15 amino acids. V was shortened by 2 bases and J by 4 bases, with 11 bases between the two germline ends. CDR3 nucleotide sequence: TGTGCCAGCAGCTTACGGGGAGGAGGCACCGGGGAGCTGTTTTTT. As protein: CASSLRGGGTGELFF.

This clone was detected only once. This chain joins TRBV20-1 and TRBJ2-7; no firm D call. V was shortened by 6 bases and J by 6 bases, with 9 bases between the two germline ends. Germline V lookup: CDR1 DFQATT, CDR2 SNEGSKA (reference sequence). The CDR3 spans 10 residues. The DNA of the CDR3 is TGCAGTGCCGTGGTTAGCGAGCAGTACTTC. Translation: CSAVVSEQYF.

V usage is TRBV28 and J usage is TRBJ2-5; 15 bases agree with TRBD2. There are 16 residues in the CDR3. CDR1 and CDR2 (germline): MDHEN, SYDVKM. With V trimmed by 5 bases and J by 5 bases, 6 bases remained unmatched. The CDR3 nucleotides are TGTGCCAGCAGTCGGGGACTAGCGGGAGGTTTTGAGACCCAGTACTTC. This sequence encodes CASSRGLAGGFETQYF.

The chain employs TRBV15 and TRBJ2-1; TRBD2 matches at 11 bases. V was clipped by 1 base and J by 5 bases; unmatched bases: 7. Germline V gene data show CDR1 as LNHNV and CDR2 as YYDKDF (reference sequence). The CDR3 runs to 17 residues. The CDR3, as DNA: TGTGCCACCAGCAGAGGTTTGGGGACTAGCGGAAACAATGAGCAGTTCTTC. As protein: CATSRGLGTSGNNEQFF.

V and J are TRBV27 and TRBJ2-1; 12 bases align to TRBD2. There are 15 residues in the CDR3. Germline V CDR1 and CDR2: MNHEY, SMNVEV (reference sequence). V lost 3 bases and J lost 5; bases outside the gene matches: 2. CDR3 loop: CASSFRLAGDNEQFF. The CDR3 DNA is TGTGCCAGCAGTTTCCGACTAGCGGGAGACAATGAGCAGTTCTTC.